This TCR beta chain came from a study of blood T cell repertoires in COVID-19. Germline values: CDR1 PRHDT, CDR2 FYEKMQ (reference sequence). J gave up 7 bases and V 1 base, and 7 bases lay outside the gene matches. The CDR3 covers 15 residues. This clone appeared a single time. Exposed participants encountered a COVID-19 case during the 2 weeks preceding study entry. The protocol was immunoSEQ multiplex PCR, while the TCRdb copy is restricted to in-frame clones and leaves out a portion. The table records under 250,000 clones, 80% to 90% of them present only once. The chain is built from TRBV13 and TRBJ2-1, with 7 bases matching TRBD2. Sample: PBMCs or T cells enriched from blood (not recorded which). This clonotype was obtained from a woman between 40 and 50 years old who had been exposed to COVID-19. CDR3 in DNA: TGTGCCAGCAGCTTAGATAGGGGACTACTAAATGAGCAGTTCTTC. It codes for CASSLDRGLLNEQFF. The full variable domain, with the rest looked up from reference TRBV13 and TRBJ2-1, is AAGVIQSPRHLIKEKRETATLKCYPIPRHDTVYWYQQGPGQDPQFLISFYEKMQSDKGSIPDRFSAQQFSDYHSELNMSSLELGDSALYFCASSLDRGLLNEQFFGPGTRLTVL.